These 24 T cell receptor beta chains were sequenced from one sample in a study of cytomegalovirus exposure and HLA in healthy donors. Primers included in the PCR were 60 Vbeta and 13 Jbeta primers. The data were produced by immunoSEQ multiplex PCR, yet TCRdb's version contains in-frame clones alone and is incomplete. The table lists approximately 70,000 clones, 70% of them singletons. Sequencing was performed on PBMCs. The receptor set was obtained from a woman in her 50s in good health and CMV-seropositive.

The CDR3 DNA is TGCGCCAGCAGCCAAGGGGCCCAGGGGGTTTTCGCTGAAGCTTTCTTT. This gives the protein CASSQGAQGVFAEAFF. V is TRBV4-3 and J is TRBJ1-1; 7 nucleotides match TRBD1. J gave up 6 bases and V 1 base, and 11 bases lay outside the gene matches. The CDR3 has 16 amino acids. Germline loops: CDR1 LGHNA, CDR2 YSLEER.

V gene TRBV6-1 combines with J gene TRBJ2-1; 7 bases fit TRBD1. Germline CDR1 and CDR2: MNHNS and SASEGT. The CDR3 runs to 15 residues. The V gene end was trimmed by 4 bases and the J gene end by 2 bases; junction bases not matched to a gene: 5. The CDR3 sequence: CASSVPGQTYNEQFF. The DNA of the CDR3 is TGTGCCAGCAGTGTTCCGGGACAGACCTACAATGAGCAGTTCTTC.

The chain links TRBV19 to TRBJ1-6, with TRBD1 matching over 7 bases. In germline, CDR1 is LNHDA, CDR2 SQIVND (reference sequence). This CDR3 comprises 16 residues. V lost 5 bases to trimming and J lost 5 bases; unmatched junction nucleotides: 9. The CDR3 reads CASSQDGTADNSPLHF. DNA for the CDR3: TGTGCCAGTAGTCAAGATGGGACAGCAGATAATTCACCCCTCCACTTT.

This clone was counted a few times. The chain uses TRBV4-1 and TRBJ2-1; weak D call: TRBD1 (5 bases). The CDR3 is 14 amino acids. V was clipped by 3 bases and J by 7 bases, with 13 bases between them. The germline gives CDR1 MGHRA, CDR2 YSYEKL. DNA for the CDR3: TGCGCCAGCAGCCAGTTTCCCAGGGAAAATGAGCAGTTCTTC. Its translation is CASSQFPRENEQFF.

The chain couples TRBV10-3 to TRBJ1-5; tentative D call: TRBD1 (5 bases). In germline, CDR1 is ENHRY, CDR2 SYGVKD. V was trimmed by 3 bases and J by 2 bases, leaving 8 bases between them. The CDR3 runs 14 residues. The CDR3 nucleotides are TGTGCCATCAGTGAAGGGGTCGGCAATCAGCCCCAGCATTTT. Its translation is CAISEGVGNQPQHF.

This clone has more than one count but fewer than ten. The chain combines TRBV6-6 with TRBJ1-1; no firm D call. Germline V gives CDR1 MNHNY, CDR2 SVGAGI (reference sequence). CDR3 length equals 11 residues. V was cut by 8 bases and J by 0 bases, with 4 bases left in between. The CDR3 reads CASRVNTEAFF. CDR3 nucleotide sequence: TGTGCCAGCCGCGTGAACACTGAAGCTTTCTTT.

The rearrangement links TRBV14 to TRBJ1-1; 8 nucleotides line up with TRBD1. After removal of 4 bases from V and 7 bases from J, the junction contained 8 bases not matched to a gene. Germline loops: CDR1 SGHDN, CDR2 FVKESK. The CDR3 is made up of 14 amino acids. The CDR3: CASSPRGRGLEAFF. In DNA form, the CDR3 reads TGTGCCAGCAGCCCCAGGGGGCGCGGTCTTGAAGCTTTCTTT.

The rearrangement links TRBV21-1 to TRBJ1-2; TRBD1 is taken as the D call from the table, unchecked against the DNA. TRBV21-1 is marked as a pseudogene. The CDR3 loop spans 15 amino acids. The CDR3 loop is CASSKTGGPIQGYTF. In DNA, the CDR3 is TGTGCCAGCAGCAAAACAGGGGGCCCCATCCAGGGCTACACCTTC.

The chain joins TRBV4-1 to TRBJ2-5, with 8 positions matching TRBD2. With 0 bases clipped from V and 2 bases from J, the junction kept 8 bases outside the gene matches. Germline lookup yields CDR1 MGHRA and CDR2 YSYEKL. There are 17 residues in the CDR3. The CDR3: CASSQDRETSGQETQYF. DNA of the CDR3: TGCGCCAGCAGCCAAGATCGGGAAACTAGCGGACAAGAGACCCAGTACTTC.

CDR3 DNA sequence: TGTGCCAGCAGCCCCCTCAATGGACAGGGGGATGGCTACACCTTC. The encoded protein is CASSPLNGQGDGYTF. The chain carries TRBV6-5 and TRBJ1-2, with 10 bases aligning to TRBD1. V dropped 6 bases and J dropped 6; count of bases not matched to a gene: 10. This CDR3 contains 15 residues. Looked up from germline, CDR1 is MNHEY and CDR2 is SVGAGI.

The J gene is TRBJ1-4, the V gene TRBV4-1, with D uncertain. With 4 bases removed from V and 8 bases from J, the gap between germline ends came to 8 bases. Germline V gene sequence: CDR1 MGHRA, CDR2 YSYEKL. The CDR3 contains 12 residues. The CDR3 loop reads CASSRGVEKLFF. The DNA for the CDR3 is TGCGCCAGCAGCCGAGGAGTAGAAAAACTGTTTTTT.

J is TRBJ2-7 and V is TRBV29-1, with 8 bases aligning to TRBD1. The CDR3 extends over 13 amino acids. V lost 7 bases, J lost 5 bases, and 10 bases stayed unmatched. CDR1 and CDR2 (germline): SQVTM, ANQGSEA. CDR3 amino acids: CSAAQGERNEQYF. CDR3 nucleotide sequence: TGCAGCGCTGCACAGGGGGAGAGGAACGAGCAGTACTTC.

This chain links TRBV27 with TRBJ2-6; D call uncertain. Germline CDR1 MNHEY, CDR2 SMNVEV (reference sequence). The CDR3 has 16 amino acids. With 5 bases removed from V and 0 bases from J, the gap between germline ends came to 11 bases. In DNA form, the CDR3 reads TGTGCCAGCAGTAAGATGGCGGACTCTGGGGCCAACGTCCTGACTTTC. Its protein is CASSKMADSGANVLTF.

A few counts support this clone. J is TRBJ2-5 and V is TRBV28; D is possibly TRBD2 (5 bases). Trimming removed 6 bases from V and 2 bases from J, with 10 bases in between. Germline loops: CDR1 MDHEN, CDR2 SYDVKM. The CDR3 totals 13 residues. This CDR3 is CASRSPGQETQYF. CDR3 DNA: TGTGCCAGCAGAAGTCCGGGGCAAGAGACCCAGTACTTC.

A few counts support this clone. This chain joins TRBV18 and TRBJ1-2; D is unclear. With 6 bases removed from V and 0 bases from J, the gap between germline ends came to 14 bases. CDR1 and CDR2 (germline): KGHSH, LQKENI. The length of the CDR3 is 15 residues. This chain's CDR3 is CASSLERFPNYGYTF. The CDR3 region has the DNA TGTGCCAGCTCCCTCGAACGGTTTCCTAACTATGGCTACACCTTC.

This chain links TRBV5-5 with TRBJ2-1; unclear D gene. CDR3 size: 15 residues. Germline V gene sequence: CDR1 SGHKS, CDR2 YYEKEE (reference sequence). V was pared by 1 base and J by 3 bases, with 11 bases between. The CDR3 nucleotides read TGTGCCAGCAGCTTGTGGCAGGCCATCTACAATGAGCAGTTCTTC. Protein: CASSLWQAIYNEQFF.

The chain recombines TRBV5-4 with TRBJ1-2; TRBD1 matches 7 bases. The CDR3 spans 13 residues. The junction had 5 bases not matched to a gene; V was cut back by 2 bases and J by 7 bases. Germline V gives CDR1 SGHNT, CDR2 YYREEE (reference sequence). CDR3 bases: TGTGCCAGCAGCTTAGACAGGGATAGTGGCTACACCTTC. This encodes CASSLDRDSGYTF.

The CDR3 here is CSVTTTLPGEAFF. The CDR3 nucleotides read TGCAGCGTCACAACGACGTTGCCAGGAGAAGCTTTCTTT. This rearrangement joins TRBV29-1 to TRBJ1-1; no firm D call. The CDR3 runs to 13 residues. The ends were cut back, 6 bases at V and 8 bases at J, with 19 bases in the middle. The germline CDR1 and CDR2 sequences are SQVTM and ANQGSEA.

CDR3 coding DNA: TGTGCCAGTACCCCCATCGGGCGGGGGGCGGGAGATACGCAGTATTTT. Translation gives CASTPIGRGAGDTQYF. The chain is built from TRBV19 and TRBJ2-3; 8 nucleotides line up with TRBD2. The CDR3 is 16 residues long. Germline-derived CDR1 and CDR2 are LNHDA and SQIVND (reference sequence). The ends lost 7 bases at V and 5 bases at J; junction bases unmatched: 14.

The chain recombines TRBV11-2 with TRBJ1-1; D uncertain. The CDR3 totals 14 residues. V was trimmed by 1 base and J by 1 base, leaving 7 bases between them. Germline CDR1 reads SGHAT; CDR2 reads FQNNGV. DNA for the CDR3: TGTGCCAGCAGCTTAGGACTCTGGAACACTGAAGCTTTCTTT. Amino acids: CASSLGLWNTEAFF.

This clone occurred once. The V gene is TRBV30, the J gene TRBJ1-2; D unresolved. Germline assignment: CDR1 GTSNPN and CDR2 SVGIG (reference sequence). This CDR3 is 14 amino acids long. V was cut by 2 bases and J by 7 bases, with 17 bases left in between. CDR3 region: CAWSLLGRDGGYTF. CDR3 in DNA: TGTGCCTGGAGTCTTCTGGGGAGGGATGGTGGCTACACCTTC.

The chain carries TRBV30 and TRBJ1-2; D may be TRBD1 (6 bases). The CDR3 is 14 residues long. The V end lost 4 bases, the J end lost 4 bases, and 16 bases lay between the germline ends. Germline V lookup: CDR1 GTSNPN, CDR2 SVGIG (reference sequence). CDR3 residues: CAWKHAGAGYGYTF. The CDR3 nucleotides read TGTGCCTGGAAACACGCGGGGGCTGGCTATGGCTACACCTTC.

This chain connects TRBV9 to TRBJ2-7, with 12 bases that match TRBD2. CDR1 SGDLS and CDR2 YYNGEE come from the germline V gene. This CDR3 comprises 16 residues. V lost 1 base and J lost 5; bases outside the gene matches: 7. CDR3 nucleotide sequence: TGTGCCAGCAGCGTAAACCTAGCGGGAGGGCCGGACGAGCAGTACTTC. It yields the protein CASSVNLAGGPDEQYF.

In this sample, this clone turned up a few times. V and J are TRBV5-5 and TRBJ2-2, with 7 bases lining up with TRBD1. The CDR3 extends over 15 amino acids. Germline assignment: CDR1 SGHKS and CDR2 YYEKEE (reference sequence). The junction had 5 bases not matched to a gene; V was cut back by 4 bases and J by 2 bases. CDR3 sequence reads: CASSPGQVNTGELFF. The CDR3 region has the DNA TGTGCCAGCAGCCCTGGACAGGTCAACACCGGGGAGCTGTTTTTT.